These T cell receptor beta chains were read from a single sample in a study of blood T cell repertoires in COVID-19. Measured with immunoSEQ multiplex PCR; TCRdb has only the in-frame clones, and not every one. Of 150,000 to 200,000 clones in the sample, roughly 80% are singletons; the top ten hold more than 9.5%. The sequenced sample was PBMCs or T cells enriched from blood (not recorded which). The receptors derive from a man in his fifties or sixties who had recovered from COVID-19. Each CDR3 is given with its conserved first and last residue. A D gene is named only where the DNA matches it firmly. Some rows have no size entry. The others give once, few or many, or a class for an expanded clone.

TRBV11-2	NA	TRBJ2-5	NA	TGTGCCAGCAGCTTAGGGTCGGTCGGAGAGACCCAGTACTTC	CASSLGSVGETQYF
TRBV27	NA	TRBJ2-5	NA	TGTGCCAGCAGTTTGAGGGGGAAAGAGACCCAGTACTTC	CASSLRGKETQYF
TRBV6-6	TRBD2	TRBJ2-1	NA	TGTGCCAGCAGTTTTTCCAGTGGTGCTAGCGGTGGTGAGCAGTTCTTC	CASSFSSGASGGEQFF
TRBV12-3/TRBV12-4	NA	TRBJ2-5	NA	TGTGCCAGCAGTTTACGGGTTGGGGAGACCCAGTACTTC	CASSLRVGETQYF
TRBV29-1	TRBD2	TRBJ2-1	NA	TGCAGCGTTGAAGGCCTAGCGGGGTACAATGAGCAGTTCTTC	CSVEGLAGYNEQFF
TRBV19	NA	TRBJ1-5	NA	TGTGCCACCAAAAGGGGAGACAGGAGCCTGGAGCCCCAGCATTTT	CATKRGDRSLEPQHF
TRBV18	NA	TRBJ2-7	NA	TGTGCCAGCTCACCGAGACAGCCTCCCTACGAGCAGTACTTC	CASSPRQPPYEQYF
TRBV19	NA	TRBJ2-5	NA	TGTGCCAGTAGTCCAAGAGGAGTAATTTCACAAGAGACCCAGTACTTC	CASSPRGVISQETQYF
TRBV4-2	NA	TRBJ2-3	few	TGTGCCAGCAGCCCGTCGGACAGAAGCACAGATACGCAGTATTTT	CASSPSDRSTDTQYF
TRBV3-1/TRBV3-2	NA	TRBJ1-1	NA	TGTGCCAGCAGCCAAAGCTGGGGGGATACTGAAGCTTTCTTT	CASSQSWGDTEAFF
TRBV7-2	NA	TRBJ1-3	NA	TGTGCCAGCAGCCCCAGTCACAGGATCTCTGGAAACACCATATATTTT	CASSPSHRISGNTIYF
TRBV7-8	NA	TRBJ2-1	NA	TGTGCCAGCAGCTTAGCTGGGAGCCAAGAGCAGTTCTTC	CASSLAGSQEQFF
TRBV6-5	TRBD1	TRBJ1-2	NA	TGTGCCAGCTCCGGGACAGGGGGAAGGTATGGCTACACCTTC	CASSGTGGRYGYTF
TRBV3-1/TRBV3-2	TRBD2	TRBJ2-7	NA	TGTGCCAGCAGCCCGTGGACTAGCGGGGACTACGAGCAGTACTTC	CASSPWTSGDYEQYF
TRBV5-4	NA	TRBJ1-2	NA	TGTGCCAGCAGCCCTAGCCAGGACCCAAGGGGGAGTGGCTACACCTTC	CASSPSQDPRGSGYTF
TRBV7-2	TRBD1	TRBJ2-7	NA	TGTGCCAGCAGGGGGGGGACAGGGGTCTCCTACGAGCAGTACTTC	CASRGGTGVSYEQYF
TRBV3-1/TRBV3-2	TRBD2	TRBJ2-2	NA	TGTGCCAGCAGCCAAGACTCTAGCGGGGTGCTGAGGGAGCTGTTTTTT	CASSQDSSGVLRELFF
TRBV7-2	NA	TRBJ1-1	NA	TGTGCCAGCACCCAAGCGGGACAAATGAACACTGAAGCTTTCTTT	CASTQAGQMNTEAFF
TRBV5-1	NA	TRBJ1-2	few	TGCGCCAGCAGCTTGGGAGGGGGTTATGGCTACACCTTC	CASSLGGGYGYTF
TRBV19	NA	TRBJ1-3	few	TGTGCCAGTAGTGCCTACAGCGGGGGAAACACCATATATTTT	CASSAYSGGNTIYF
TRBV7-2	NA	TRBJ1-1	NA	TGTGCCAGCAGCTCACCCTTCGGGGAAGGGAACACTGAAGCTTTCTTT	CASSSPFGEGNTEAFF
TRBV20-1	NA	TRBJ2-5	NA	TGCAGTGCTAGTTCCCCAGCCCAGTACTTC	CSASSPAQYF
TRBV7-3	NA	TRBJ2-1	NA	TGTGCCAGCAGCGTTATAGAGGCTCCTTACAATGAGCAGTTCTTC	CASSVIEAPYNEQFF
TRBV27	NA	TRBJ2-3	NA	TGTGCCAGCAGTTTATCGGCAGGGGTTTGGGATACGCAGTATTTT	CASSLSAGVWDTQYF
TRBV29-1	NA	TRBJ2-3	NA	TGCAGCGTTGTGTCTCCCTGGGAGGCAGATACGCAGTATTTT	CSVVSPWEADTQYF
TRBV4-1	NA	TRBJ1-1	once	TGCGCCAGCAGCCCGAGGTTGGAAACTGAAGCTTTCTTT	CASSPRLETEAFF
TRBV9	NA	TRBJ2-6	NA	TGTGCCAGCAGCGTCACCGGGTTCTCTGGGGCCAACGTCCTGACTTTC	CASSVTGFSGANVLTF
TRBV3-1/TRBV3-2	NA	TRBJ2-7	NA	TGTGCCAGCAGCCAAGGGCGGCAGCCCTCCTACGAGCAGTACTTC	CASSQGRQPSYEQYF
TRBV18	TRBD1	TRBJ2-5	NA	TGTGCCAGCTCACCACGCTTAGGACAGGGGGGGACCCAGTACTTC	CASSPRLGQGGTQYF
TRBV28	TRBD2	TRBJ2-1	once	TGTGCCAGCACTAGCGGGGGGGATGAGCAGTTCTTC	CASTSGGDEQFF
TRBV6-6	NA	TRBJ1-3	few	TGTGCCAGCAGTGGATCTCGAGGAGGATTGAACTCTGGAAACACCATATATTTT	CASSGSRGGLNSGNTIYF